The subject of this entry is one TCR beta chain. Its antigen is unidentified. Germline values: CDR1 MNHEY, CDR2 SMNVEV (reference sequence). Losses at the gene ends were 6 bases for V and 9 bases for J; bases not matched to a gene: 14. The CDR3 is 16 amino acids. The data derive from a study of OX40 agonist ivuxolimab in advanced cancers. Study in general: Treatment received earlier with anti-PD-1, anti-PD-L1 or anti-CTLA-4 agents was allowed, and around 40% had some.

Repertoires were generated with immunoSEQ multiplex PCR, while TCRdb's copy carries only in-frame clones and drops some. The sample shows 20,000 to 30,000 clones, roughly 80% of them seen only once. Findings of the study overall: Patients who responded partially at 0.1-3.0 mg/kg showed clonal expansion ranking among the lowest. Nonresponders included some who also had low normalized T-cell clonal expansion.

This specimen was CD4+ or CD8+ T cells sorted from blood, taken in a trial of the OX40 agonist ivuxolimab. This TCR came from an adult with an advanced solid tumor such as melanoma, head and neck, liver or kidney cancer. V gene TRBV27 combines with J gene TRBJ2-1, with 10 bases identical to TRBD1. The CDR3 here is CASSRRGQGSQGEQFF. The CDR3 coding sequence is TGTGCCAGCAGCCGAAGGGGACAGGGGAGTCAAGGTGAGCAGTTCTTC.